What follows are 2 T cell receptor beta chains derived from one specimen sequenced in a study of T cell responses to AZD1222 COVID-19 vaccine. Data came from immunoSEQ multiplex PCR; TCRdb stores just in-frame clones and leaves some out. This sample has roughly 110,000 clones, with around nine tenths found just once. Sequencing was performed on peripheral blood, taken on day 0 of AZD1222 vaccination. The receptors were gathered from an adult in good health.

The V call is TRBV6-1, the J call TRBJ1-1; 10 nucleotides line up with TRBD1. The CDR3 length is 19 residues. From germline, CDR1 is MNHNS and CDR2 SASEGT. V was pared by 3 bases and J by 7 bases, with 20 bases of the junction left unmatched. CDR3 protein: CASSEPSAPLGTGVREAFF. As DNA, the CDR3 is TGTGCCAGCAGTGAGCCCTCAGCACCACTGGGGACAGGGGTACGTGAAGCTTTCTTT.

The chain couples TRBV19 to TRBJ1-1; D gene uncertain. CDR1 LNHDA and CDR2 SQIVND come from the germline V gene (reference sequence). This CDR3 region has 15 residues. V lost 3 bases and J 1 base, leaving 12 bases between the germline ends. CDR3 amino acids: CASSIITGKNTEAFF. In nucleotides, the CDR3 is TGTGCCAGTAGTATCATCACGGGAAAGAACACTGAAGCTTTCTTT.